This T cell receptor beta chain was recovered during a study of beta chain features in type 1 diabetes. About the study: Summed over all samples, the examined sorted cells came to some 99 million.

The entirety of the isolated RNA underwent reverse transcription, so expressed TCRB transcripts were sequenced. The assay was immunoSEQ multiplex PCR, and TCRdb's table has in-frame clones only and misses some. The data hold roughly 450,000 clones, with about an eighth observed a single time. This clone was detected only a few times. Trimming cost V 2 bases and J 3 bases, with 13 bases left between them. The CDR3 loop spans 16 amino acids. The germline gives CDR1 SGHTA, CDR2 FQGNSA. Sequenced material: naive CD4+ T cells from blood. V usage is TRBV7-2 and J usage is TRBJ2-2; D might be TRBD1 or TRBD2, each matching 5 bases. This clonotype originated in a young woman in good health. The DNA for the CDR3 is TGTGCCAGCAGCTTAAAGGCACTGGGACACACCGGGGAGCTGTTTTTT. Its translation: CASSLKALGHTGELFF.